The rows below give T cell receptor beta chains drawn from one sample of a study of T cells in tumors after PD-1 blockade. Generated by immunoSEQ multiplex PCR, the TCRdb table keeps only in-frame clones and is missing some. The repertoire holds some 8,700 clones, with 65% as singletons. This specimen was tumor tissue, taken after anti-PD-1 treatment. The receptors stem from a human donor with basal cell carcinoma. CDR3s include the opening cysteine and the closing phenylalanine or tryptophan. The order of the fields is D gene, J gene, clone size, V gene, CDR3 protein. D genes are given only for firm matches. The size entry is marked missing in some rows and otherwise reads once, few, many or a size class.

d_gene: -
j_gene: TRBJ1-1
abundance: -
v_gene: TRBV6-5
CDR3aa: CARRGRGGGNTEAFF

d_gene: TRBD2
j_gene: TRBJ2-1
abundance: -
v_gene: TRBV4-2
CDR3aa: CASSQRENSGLYNEQFF

d_gene: TRBD1
j_gene: TRBJ1-2
abundance: medium-sized
v_gene: TRBV2
CDR3aa: CASSEADRGYGYTF

d_gene: -
j_gene: TRBJ2-4
abundance: -
v_gene: TRBV18
CDR3aa: CASSSKTEGKNIQYF

d_gene: -
j_gene: TRBJ2-7
abundance: -
v_gene: TRBV5-6
CDR3aa: CASSWFSEQYF

d_gene: -
j_gene: TRBJ1-1
abundance: -
v_gene: TRBV6-4
CDR3aa: CASSVTGGATEAFF

d_gene: -
j_gene: TRBJ1-5
abundance: few
v_gene: TRBV19
CDR3aa: CASSIETGNQPQHF

d_gene: -
j_gene: TRBJ1-2
abundance: few
v_gene: TRBV5-4
CDR3aa: CASSLSWGSNYGYTF

d_gene: -
j_gene: TRBJ1-1
abundance: once
v_gene: TRBV12-3/TRBV12-4
CDR3aa: CASSRRDTEAFF

d_gene: -
j_gene: TRBJ1-1
abundance: -
v_gene: TRBV6-5
CDR3aa: CALGWGLGTEAFF

d_gene: TRBD1
j_gene: TRBJ1-4
abundance: -
v_gene: TRBV4-1
CDR3aa: CASSQGQGLGEKLFF

d_gene: -
j_gene: TRBJ2-7
abundance: few
v_gene: TRBV4-1
CDR3aa: CASSQEPAGTYEQYF

d_gene: -
j_gene: TRBJ1-1
abundance: -
v_gene: TRBV6-1
CDR3aa: CASSDRGGTEAFF

d_gene: -
j_gene: TRBJ2-7
abundance: few
v_gene: TRBV6-1
CDR3aa: CASSEFWAGTTYEQYF

d_gene: -
j_gene: TRBJ2-1
abundance: -
v_gene: TRBV11-3
CDR3aa: CASSLVSVGGYEQFF

d_gene: TRBD1
j_gene: TRBJ1-2
abundance: -
v_gene: TRBV5-1
CDR3aa: CASSGTDYYGYTF

d_gene: -
j_gene: TRBJ1-1
abundance: -
v_gene: TRBV6-5
CDR3aa: CASPGVSSGTEAFF

d_gene: -
j_gene: TRBJ2-2
abundance: few
v_gene: TRBV5-1
CDR3aa: CANSPPGELFF

d_gene: TRBD1
j_gene: TRBJ1-2
abundance: -
v_gene: TRBV27
CDR3aa: CASGTGRGYTF

d_gene: TRBD1
j_gene: TRBJ1-2
abundance: -
v_gene: TRBV5-4
CDR3aa: CASSNLQGAYGYTF

d_gene: TRBD2
j_gene: TRBJ2-7
abundance: -
v_gene: TRBV12-5
CDR3aa: CASGLVSSGSYEQYF

d_gene: TRBD2
j_gene: TRBJ2-5
abundance: -
v_gene: TRBV6-5
CDR3aa: CASSTGTTDETQYF

d_gene: -
j_gene: TRBJ2-5
abundance: -
v_gene: TRBV9
CDR3aa: CASSSRPETLETQYF

d_gene: TRBD2
j_gene: TRBJ2-1
abundance: -
v_gene: TRBV29-1
CDR3aa: CSSGLANNEQFF

d_gene: TRBD1
j_gene: TRBJ2-7
abundance: medium-sized
v_gene: TRBV30
CDR3aa: CAGDTGAYEQYF

d_gene: -
j_gene: TRBJ2-1
abundance: once
v_gene: TRBV2
CDR3aa: CASSGAVYNEQFF

d_gene: -
j_gene: TRBJ2-7
abundance: -
v_gene: TRBV14
CDR3aa: CASSQGRTAYEQYF

d_gene: -
j_gene: TRBJ2-3
abundance: -
v_gene: TRBV9
CDR3aa: CASNKQGNAGTDTQYF

d_gene: -
j_gene: TRBJ2-7
abundance: -
v_gene: TRBV5-1
CDR3aa: CASSPRTGSYEQYF

d_gene: -
j_gene: TRBJ1-2
abundance: -
v_gene: TRBV2
CDR3aa: CASSEAPGRGYGYTF

d_gene: -
j_gene: TRBJ1-4
abundance: -
v_gene: TRBV5-1
CDR3aa: CASRERQTSEKLFF

d_gene: TRBD1
j_gene: TRBJ1-2
abundance: -
v_gene: TRBV6-5
CDR3aa: CASHNRGNYGYTF

d_gene: TRBD1
j_gene: TRBJ1-6
abundance: -
v_gene: TRBV7-9
CDR3aa: CASSPQTGRSGSPLHF

d_gene: -
j_gene: TRBJ1-6
abundance: -
v_gene: TRBV2
CDR3aa: CASRGAGVQLKDSPLHF

d_gene: -
j_gene: TRBJ2-7
abundance: few
v_gene: TRBV7-2
CDR3aa: CASSLAIGEQYF

d_gene: -
j_gene: TRBJ1-6
abundance: -
v_gene: TRBV6-5
CDR3aa: CASSSVGSGSSPLHF

d_gene: -
j_gene: TRBJ2-1
abundance: once
v_gene: TRBV18
CDR3aa: CASSPPTGQTNEQFF

d_gene: -
j_gene: TRBJ2-1
abundance: -
v_gene: TRBV4-1
CDR3aa: CASTYMGGPGYNEQFF

d_gene: -
j_gene: TRBJ2-1
abundance: -
v_gene: TRBV20-1
CDR3aa: CSARDWASQFF

d_gene: -
j_gene: TRBJ1-2
abundance: once
v_gene: TRBV7-9
CDR3aa: CASSLGVDSLPYGYTF

d_gene: TRBD1
j_gene: TRBJ1-4
abundance: -
v_gene: TRBV30
CDR3aa: CAWTADRGQVVF

d_gene: -
j_gene: TRBJ1-6
abundance: -
v_gene: TRBV6-1
CDR3aa: CASRIKSYNSPLHF

d_gene: -
j_gene: TRBJ2-5
abundance: -
v_gene: TRBV5-4
CDR3aa: CASSRLTPGDEETQYF

d_gene: -
j_gene: TRBJ2-7
abundance: few
v_gene: TRBV19
CDR3aa: CASSMGGIYEQYF

d_gene: -
j_gene: TRBJ2-3
abundance: medium-sized
v_gene: TRBV7-3
CDR3aa: CASSLGLDTDTQYF

d_gene: TRBD1
j_gene: TRBJ1-2
abundance: few
v_gene: TRBV30
CDR3aa: CAWAPGQGNYGYTF

d_gene: -
j_gene: TRBJ1-3
abundance: few
v_gene: TRBV5-1
CDR3aa: CASSLGGSGNTIYF

d_gene: TRBD1
j_gene: TRBJ1-4
abundance: -
v_gene: TRBV4-1
CDR3aa: CASSSIGDRPKDRFF

d_gene: -
j_gene: TRBJ1-1
abundance: -
v_gene: TRBV6-1
CDR3aa: CASSEQRGGTEAFF

d_gene: TRBD2
j_gene: TRBJ2-1
abundance: -
v_gene: TRBV7-6
CDR3aa: CASSFTSGVGVEQFF

d_gene: -
j_gene: TRBJ1-1
abundance: -
v_gene: TRBV5-6
CDR3aa: CASSSVGGNTEAFF

d_gene: TRBD1
j_gene: TRBJ2-7
abundance: -
v_gene: TRBV6-6
CDR3aa: CASRTGTGPYEQYF

d_gene: -
j_gene: TRBJ1-1
abundance: -
v_gene: TRBV12-5
CDR3aa: CASGPRGGTEAFF

d_gene: TRBD2
j_gene: TRBJ2-5
abundance: -
v_gene: TRBV6-5
CDR3aa: CASSSTSGGRETQYF

d_gene: TRBD2
j_gene: TRBJ2-3
abundance: -
v_gene: TRBV5-1
CDR3aa: CASSPWGSGGVVDTQYF

d_gene: -
j_gene: TRBJ2-5
abundance: -
v_gene: TRBV10-1
CDR3aa: CASSESGSQETQYF

d_gene: -
j_gene: TRBJ1-5
abundance: -
v_gene: TRBV6-2/TRBV6-3
CDR3aa: CASSTGTDYPQHF

d_gene: -
j_gene: TRBJ1-2
abundance: -
v_gene: TRBV6-5
CDR3aa: CASITGLLANYGYTF

d_gene: -
j_gene: TRBJ1-5
abundance: -
v_gene: TRBV6-5
CDR3aa: CASRSRDSNQPQHF